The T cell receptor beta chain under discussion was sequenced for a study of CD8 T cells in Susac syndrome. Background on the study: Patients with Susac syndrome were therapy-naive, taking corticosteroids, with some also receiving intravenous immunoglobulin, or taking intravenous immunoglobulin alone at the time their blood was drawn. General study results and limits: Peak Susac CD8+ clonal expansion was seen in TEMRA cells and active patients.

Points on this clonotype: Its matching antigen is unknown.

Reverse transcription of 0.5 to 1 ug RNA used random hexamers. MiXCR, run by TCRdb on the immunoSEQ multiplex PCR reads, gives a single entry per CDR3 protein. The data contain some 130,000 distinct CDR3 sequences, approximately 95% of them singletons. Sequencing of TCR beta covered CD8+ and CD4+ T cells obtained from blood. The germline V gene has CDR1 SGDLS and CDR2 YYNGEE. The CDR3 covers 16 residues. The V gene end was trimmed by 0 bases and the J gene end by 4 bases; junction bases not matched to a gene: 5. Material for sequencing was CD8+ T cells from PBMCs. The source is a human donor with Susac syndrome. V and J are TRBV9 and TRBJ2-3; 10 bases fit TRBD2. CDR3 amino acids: CASSVEVAGGSDTQYF. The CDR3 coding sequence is TGTGCCAGCAGCGTAGAAGTAGCGGGAGGTTCAGATACGCAGTATTTT.